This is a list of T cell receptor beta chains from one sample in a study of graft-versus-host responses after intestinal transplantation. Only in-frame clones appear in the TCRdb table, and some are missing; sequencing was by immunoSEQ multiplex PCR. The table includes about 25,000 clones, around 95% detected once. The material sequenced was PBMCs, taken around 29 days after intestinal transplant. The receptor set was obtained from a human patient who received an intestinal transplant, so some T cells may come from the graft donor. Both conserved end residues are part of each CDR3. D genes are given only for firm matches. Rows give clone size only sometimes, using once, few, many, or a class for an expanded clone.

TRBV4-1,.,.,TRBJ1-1,CASSQGIRGSTEAFF,TGCGCCAGCAGCCAAGGGATCAGGGGTTCAACTGAAGCTTTCTTT
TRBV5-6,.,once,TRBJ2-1,CASSWGSLPDNEQFF,TGTGCCAGCAGCTGGGGGAGCCTCCCGGACAATGAGCAGTTCTTC
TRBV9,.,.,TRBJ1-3,CASSVAPREGNTIYF,TGTGCCAGCAGCGTAGCGCCGCGGGAAGGAAACACCATATATTTT
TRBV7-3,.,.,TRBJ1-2,CASSVPAFNYGYTF,TGTGCCAGCTCCGTACCGGCTTTTAACTATGGCTACACCTTC
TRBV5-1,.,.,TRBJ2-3,CASSLESTDTQYF,TGCGCCAGCAGCTTGGAGAGCACAGATACGCAGTATTTT
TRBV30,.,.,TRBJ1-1,CAWNVGLRTEAFF,TGTGCCTGGAACGTCGGTCTCAGGACTGAAGCTTTCTTT
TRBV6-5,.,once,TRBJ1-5,CASKADGYNQPQHF,TGTGCCAGCAAAGCCGACGGTTACAATCAGCCCCAGCATTTT
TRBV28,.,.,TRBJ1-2,CASSLRGTGVGGYTF,TGTGCCAGCAGTTTAAGGGGGACTGGTGTAGGCGGCTACACCTTC
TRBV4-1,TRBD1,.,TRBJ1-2,CASSQIGQGDYGYTF,TGCGCCAGCAGCCAAATAGGACAGGGGGACTATGGCTACACCTTC
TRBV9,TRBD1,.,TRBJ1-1,CASSARATGADEAFF,TGTGCCAGCAGCGCCAGGGCCACAGGGGCGGATGAAGCTTTCTTT
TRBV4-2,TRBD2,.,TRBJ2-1,CASSPEGLADYNEQFF,TGTGCCAGCAGCCCAGAGGGGCTAGCGGACTACAATGAGCAGTTCTTC
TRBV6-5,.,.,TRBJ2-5,CASSADWDDWETQYF,TGTGCCAGCAGCGCCGACTGGGACGACTGGGAGACCCAGTACTTC
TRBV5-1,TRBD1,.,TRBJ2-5,CASSLEGGKQETQYF,TGCGCCAGCAGCTTGGAAGGGGGCAAACAAGAGACCCAGTACTTC